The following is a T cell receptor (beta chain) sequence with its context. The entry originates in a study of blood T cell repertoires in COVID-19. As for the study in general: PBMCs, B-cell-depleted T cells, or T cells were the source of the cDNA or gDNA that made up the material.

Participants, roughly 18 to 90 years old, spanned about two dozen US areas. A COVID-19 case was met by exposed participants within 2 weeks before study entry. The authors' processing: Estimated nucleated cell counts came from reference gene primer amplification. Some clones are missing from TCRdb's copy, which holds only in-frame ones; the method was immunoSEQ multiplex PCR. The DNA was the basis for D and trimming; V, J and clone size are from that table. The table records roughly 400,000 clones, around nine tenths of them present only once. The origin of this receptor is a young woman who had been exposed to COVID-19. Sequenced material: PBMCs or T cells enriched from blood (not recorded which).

The DNA of the CDR3 is TGTGCCAGCAGTTTAGAGCCAGGCTATAGCAATCAGCCCCAGCATTTT. This codes for CASSLEPGYSNQPQHF. The J gene is TRBJ1-5, the V gene TRBV28; D is uncertain. The V gene lost 2 bases and the J gene lost 0 bases, with 11 bases spanning the gap. CDR1 MDHEN and CDR2 SYDVKM come from the germline V gene. CDR3 size: 16 residues.